The clone carrying this T cell receptor beta chain was counted ten times or more. The antigen remains undetermined. Quantitative 5'-RACE with molecular barcodes produced the TCR beta libraries. One entry per CDR3 protein results from TCRdb running MiXCR on the 5' RACE reads. The repertoire holds more than 500,000 distinct CDR3 sequences, with 5.3% as singletons. This entry belongs to a study of CD8 T cells in ankylosing spondylitis. Study-wide findings and caveats: Typical of ankylosing spondylitis blood, it appeared, was a TCR beta motif of fewer than 10 highly homologous variants. Before this, some motif variants had been reported in reactive arthritis synovial fluid and blood. From matched ankylosing spondylitis synovial fluid, disease-linked clones were reportedly recovered at significantly enriched levels. Clones linked with disease were CD8+ and fairly uncommon in the peripheral blood.

The CDR3 consists of 14 residues. V shed 1 base, J shed 4 bases, and the junction held 5 bases outside the gene matches. Germline V gene sequence: CDR1 SGHRS, CDR2 YFSETQ. This chain uses TRBV5-1 with TRBJ2-7; 7 nucleotides match TRBD1. The specimen was blood, either unsorted or a sorted T cell fraction (not recorded which). This sequence was found in a male donor with ankylosing spondylitis. CDR3 DNA: TGCGCCAGCAGCTTGCGACAGGGACCGTACGAGCAGTACTTC. Its protein product is CASSLRQGPYEQYF.